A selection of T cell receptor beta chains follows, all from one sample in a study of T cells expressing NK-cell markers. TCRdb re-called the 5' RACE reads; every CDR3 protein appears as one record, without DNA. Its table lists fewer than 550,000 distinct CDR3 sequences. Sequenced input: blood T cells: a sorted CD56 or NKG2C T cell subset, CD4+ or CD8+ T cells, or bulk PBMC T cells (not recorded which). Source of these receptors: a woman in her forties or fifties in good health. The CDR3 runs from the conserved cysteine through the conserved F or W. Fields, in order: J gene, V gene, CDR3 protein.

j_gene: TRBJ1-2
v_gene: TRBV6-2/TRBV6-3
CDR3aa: CASSPSQGFAYGYTF

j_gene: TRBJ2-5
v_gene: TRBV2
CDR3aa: CASSGAVIKETQYF

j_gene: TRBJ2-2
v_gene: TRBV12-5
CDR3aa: CASGPTSVGTGELFF

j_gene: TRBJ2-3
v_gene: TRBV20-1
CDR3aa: CSAPGQGATDTQYF

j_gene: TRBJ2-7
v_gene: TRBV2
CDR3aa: CASSELSGGYEQYF

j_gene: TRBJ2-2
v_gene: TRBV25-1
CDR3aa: CASSEVGYTGELFF

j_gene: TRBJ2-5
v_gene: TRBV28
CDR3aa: CASSSPNGAQYF

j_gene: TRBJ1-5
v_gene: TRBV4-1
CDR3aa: CASSQEWRPNSNQPQHF

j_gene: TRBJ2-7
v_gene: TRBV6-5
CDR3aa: CASRRAHEQYF

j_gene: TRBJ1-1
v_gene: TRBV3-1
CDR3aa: CASSYGLTNTEAFF

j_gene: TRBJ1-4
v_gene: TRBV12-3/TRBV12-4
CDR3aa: CASSFHESGNEKLFF

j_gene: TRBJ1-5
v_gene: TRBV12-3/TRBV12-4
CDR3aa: CASSLRRDSNQPQHF

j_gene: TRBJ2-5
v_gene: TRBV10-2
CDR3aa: CASSGPREVWAQYF

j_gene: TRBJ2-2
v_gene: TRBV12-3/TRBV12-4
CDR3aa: CASSNRRQGIGELFF

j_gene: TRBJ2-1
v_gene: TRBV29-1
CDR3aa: CSVHRGAIYNEQFF

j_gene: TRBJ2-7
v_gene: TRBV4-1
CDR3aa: CASSQTSGSLSYEQYF

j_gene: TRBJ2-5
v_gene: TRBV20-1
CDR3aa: CSARYSRGSQETQYF

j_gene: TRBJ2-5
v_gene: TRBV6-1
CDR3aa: CASKLAKETQYF

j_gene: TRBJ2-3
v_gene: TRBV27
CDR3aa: CASRGAGGTDTQYF

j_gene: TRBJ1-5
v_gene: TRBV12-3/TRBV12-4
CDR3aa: CASSLSSNQPQHF

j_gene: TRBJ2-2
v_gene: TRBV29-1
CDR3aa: CSAETGTLTGELFF

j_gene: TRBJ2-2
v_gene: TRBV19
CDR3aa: CASSNRGPSAGELFF

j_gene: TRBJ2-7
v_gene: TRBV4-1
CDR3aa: CASSPRMGVSVYEQYF

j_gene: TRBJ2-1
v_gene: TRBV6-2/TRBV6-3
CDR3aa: CASSYFGLGVSNEQFF

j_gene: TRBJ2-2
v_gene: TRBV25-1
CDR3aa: CASSRGTTSGELFF

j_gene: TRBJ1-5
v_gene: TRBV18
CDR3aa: CASSRGPGQPQHF

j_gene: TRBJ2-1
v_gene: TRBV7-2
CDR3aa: CASSLALAGPNEQFF

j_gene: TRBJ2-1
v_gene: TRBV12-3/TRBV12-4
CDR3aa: CASSSGTLFNEQFF

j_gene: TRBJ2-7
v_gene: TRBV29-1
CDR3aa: CSVRDRSSYEQYF

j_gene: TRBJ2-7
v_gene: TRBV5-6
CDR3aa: CASRKDLSSYEQYF

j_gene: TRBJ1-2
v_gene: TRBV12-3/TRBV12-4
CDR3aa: CASSSSYGYTF

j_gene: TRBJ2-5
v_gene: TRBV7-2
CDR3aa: CASSSLPDSQETQYF

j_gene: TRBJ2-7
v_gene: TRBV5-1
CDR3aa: CASSPGLDRNEQYF

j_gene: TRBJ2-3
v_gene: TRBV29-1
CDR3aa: CSVDWETGLNTQYF

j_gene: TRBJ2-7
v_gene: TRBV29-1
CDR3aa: CSVGGVTWGYEQYF

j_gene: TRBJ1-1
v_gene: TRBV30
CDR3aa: CAWSVGGWTEAFF

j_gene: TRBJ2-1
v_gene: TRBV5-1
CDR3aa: CASSLEVLKEQFF

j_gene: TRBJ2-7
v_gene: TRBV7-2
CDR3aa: CASSPPGTSGSYEQYF

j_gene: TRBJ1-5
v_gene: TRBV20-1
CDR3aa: CSVSVSNQPQHF

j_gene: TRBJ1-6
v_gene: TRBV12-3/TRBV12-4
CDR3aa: CASSSSVGGINSPLHF

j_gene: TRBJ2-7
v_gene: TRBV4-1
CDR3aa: CASSQEGRSSDEQYF

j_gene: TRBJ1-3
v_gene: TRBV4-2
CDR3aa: CASSQVRTGAGNTIYF

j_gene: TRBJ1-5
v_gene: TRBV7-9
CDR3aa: CASSLAGDSNQPQHF

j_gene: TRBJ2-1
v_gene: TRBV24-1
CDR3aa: CATSDGKPIAYNEQFF

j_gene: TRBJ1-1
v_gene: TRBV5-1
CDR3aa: CASSLNGGPWTEAFF

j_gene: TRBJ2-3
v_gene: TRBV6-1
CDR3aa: CASSGWGDYRQQITQYF

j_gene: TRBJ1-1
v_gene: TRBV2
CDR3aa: CASSDLGVQNTEAFF

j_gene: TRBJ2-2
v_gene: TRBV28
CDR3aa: CASGRGQTGELFF

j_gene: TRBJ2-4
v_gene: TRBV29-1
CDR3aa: CSVAGGNNIQYF

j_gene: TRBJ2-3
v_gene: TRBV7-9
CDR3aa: CASSRLTPGDTQYF

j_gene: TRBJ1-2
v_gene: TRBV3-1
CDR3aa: CASSQGGGRYGYTF

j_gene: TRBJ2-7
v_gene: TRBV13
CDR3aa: CASSYSGTSYEQYF

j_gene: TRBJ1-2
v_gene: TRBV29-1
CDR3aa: CSVGAGARGYGYTF

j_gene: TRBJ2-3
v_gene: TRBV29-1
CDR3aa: CSGLQVSGGSDTQYF

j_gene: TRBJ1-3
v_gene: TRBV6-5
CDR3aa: CASSEAQPFSGNTIYF